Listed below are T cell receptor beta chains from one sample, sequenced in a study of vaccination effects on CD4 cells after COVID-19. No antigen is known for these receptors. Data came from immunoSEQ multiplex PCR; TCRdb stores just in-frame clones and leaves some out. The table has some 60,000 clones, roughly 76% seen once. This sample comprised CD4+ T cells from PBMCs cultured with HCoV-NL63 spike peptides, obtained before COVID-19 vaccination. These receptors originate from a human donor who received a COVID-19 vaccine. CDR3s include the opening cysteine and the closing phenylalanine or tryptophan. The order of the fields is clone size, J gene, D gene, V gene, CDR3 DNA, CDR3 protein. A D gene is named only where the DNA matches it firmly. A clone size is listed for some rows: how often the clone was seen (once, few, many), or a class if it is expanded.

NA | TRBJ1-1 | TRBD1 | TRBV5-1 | TGCGCCAGCAGCGCCGGACAGGGTTACACTGAAGCTTTCTTT | CASSAGQGYTEAFF
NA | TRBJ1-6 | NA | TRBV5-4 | TGTGCCAGCAGCTTGGGTACAGGTTCACCCCTCCACTTT | CASSLGTGSPLHF
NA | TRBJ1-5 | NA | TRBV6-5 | TGTGCCAGCACTTTGACAAGCCCGGGGCAGCCCCAGCATTTT | CASTLTSPGQPQHF
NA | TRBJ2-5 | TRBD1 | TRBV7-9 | TGTGCCAGCAGCTCAATCCCGACAGGGGCCAGAGAGACCCAGTACTTC | CASSSIPTGARETQYF
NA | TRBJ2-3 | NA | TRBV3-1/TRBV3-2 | TGTGCCAGCAGCCCCCAAACTCAGGGCTCAGATACGCAGTATTTT | CASSPQTQGSDTQYF
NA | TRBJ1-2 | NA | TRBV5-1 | TGCGCCAGCAGCTTGGACGCGGGAGGGGTAGCTGGCTACACCTTC | CASSLDAGGVAGYTF
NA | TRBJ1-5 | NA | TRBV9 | TGTGCCAACCCCCCGGGGGGATACGGGAGGGGTAATCAGCCCCAGCATTTT | CANPPGGYGRGNQPQHF
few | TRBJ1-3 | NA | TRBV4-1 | TGCGCCAGCACCCAGGTACCCTCTTCGGGAAACACCATATATTTT | CASTQVPSSGNTIYF
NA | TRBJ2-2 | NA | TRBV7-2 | TGTGCCAGCGTCCTCACAGATATAATCAACACCGGGGAGCTGTTTTTT | CASVLTDIINTGELFF
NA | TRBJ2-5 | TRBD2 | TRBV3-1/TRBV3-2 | TGTGCCAGCAGGGGACTAGCGGGGGGGCCTTATCCCCAAGAGACCCAGTACTTC | CASRGLAGGPYPQETQYF
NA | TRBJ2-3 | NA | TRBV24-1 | TGTGCCACCAGTGAGCAGTTGACAGATACGCAGTATTTT | CATSEQLTDTQYF
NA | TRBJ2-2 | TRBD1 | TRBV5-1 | TGCGCCAGCAGCTTATCCTCCGGGACAGTGCTGAACACCGGGGAGCTGTTTTTT | CASSLSSGTVLNTGELFF
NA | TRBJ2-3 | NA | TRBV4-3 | TGCGCCAGCAGCCAAGAGGGCACAGATACGCAGTATTTT | CASSQEGTDTQYF
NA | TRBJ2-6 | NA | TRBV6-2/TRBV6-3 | TGTGCCAGCAGTTACGCGGGGTCTGGGGCCAACGTCCTGACTTTC | CASSYAGSGANVLTF
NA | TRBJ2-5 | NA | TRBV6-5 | TGTGCCAGCAAGTTCCAGGGAGGAGAGACCCAGTACTTC | CASKFQGGETQYF
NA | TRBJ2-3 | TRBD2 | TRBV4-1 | TGCGCCAGCAGCCAGAAGGCGGGGGGGACCCTCACAGATACGCAGTATTTT | CASSQKAGGTLTDTQYF
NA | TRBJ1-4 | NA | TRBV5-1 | TGCGCCAGCAGCACGGACACCGGGGATGAAAAACTGTTTTTT | CASSTDTGDEKLFF
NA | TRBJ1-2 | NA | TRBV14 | TGTGCCAGCAGCCAGGATTTTCGGATGAACTATGGCTACACCTTC | CASSQDFRMNYGYTF
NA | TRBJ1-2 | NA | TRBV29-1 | TGCAGCGTTCTGCCTGTATCGGGGGCCAACTATGGCTACACCTTC | CSVLPVSGANYGYTF
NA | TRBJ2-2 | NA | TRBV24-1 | TGTGCCACCAGTGGGGGGACGGGGAACACCGGGGAGCTGTTTTTT | CATSGGTGNTGELFF
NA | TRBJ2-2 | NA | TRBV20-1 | TGCAGTGCTAGATTGCGGACGGAGCTGTTTTTT | CSARLRTELFF
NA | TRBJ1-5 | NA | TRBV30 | TGTGCCTGGAGTAGCGGGGGCAATCAGCCCCAGCATTTT | CAWSSGGNQPQHF